Listed below are T cell receptor beta chains from one sample, sequenced in a study of Ad26.COV2.S vaccination and SARS-CoV-2 variants. Generated by immunoSEQ multiplex PCR, the TCRdb table keeps only in-frame clones and is missing some. The sample includes 360,000 or so clones, about nine tenths of them seen just once. The sample in question was peripheral blood, obtained in a trial of Ad26.COV2.S vaccine versus placebo. The origin of the receptors is a person aged 18-60 years who received the Ad26.COV2.S COVID-19 vaccine or a placebo. The conserved cysteine and the conserved F or W are not part of the CDR3 here.

J,V,CDR3
TRBJ2-6,TRBV27,ASRGGQRISGANVLT
TRBJ2-5,TRBV7-8,ASRPTRLAWQETQY
TRBJ2-1,TRBV5-1,ASSLQGPFYNEQF
TRBJ1-5,TRBV19,ASSIDHAGGNQPQH
TRBJ1-5,TRBV28,ASSSTGSNQH
TRBJ2-7,TRBV7-9,ASRPGGATYEQY
TRBJ1-4,TRBV19,ASSKEGTNEKLF
TRBJ1-1,TRBV29-1,SAGTGRTEAF
TRBJ2-1,TRBV12-3/TRBV12-4,ASTFWGDEQF
TRBJ2-5,TRBV9,ASSVYAGQETQY
TRBJ2-7,TRBV5-4,ASSWGLAGNEQY
TRBJ2-1,TRBV9,ASSVNSRTSGSYEQF
TRBJ2-7,TRBV3-1/TRBV3-2,ASSQAGLAYEQY
TRBJ1-1,TRBV6-5,ASSYRTVGFTEAF
TRBJ1-1,TRBV7-8,ASSKTGRMNTEAF
TRBJ1-1,TRBV19,ASSRGPQGWDTEAF
TRBJ2-1,TRBV19,ASSTDSGRIYNEQF
TRBJ2-5,TRBV28,ASRYWQAQETQY
TRBJ2-5,TRBV4-2,ASSQDPPVLADQETQY
TRBJ1-1,TRBV28,ASRLTQGAGMNTEAF
TRBJ2-7,TRBV28,ASSLRTGGEQY
TRBJ2-7,TRBV11-3,ASSFGVGGEQY
TRBJ1-1,TRBV7-9,ASSYGTATEAF
TRBJ2-4,TRBV28,ANQRAGGNIQY
TRBJ1-5,TRBV6-5,ASSFLSNQPQH
TRBJ2-5,TRBV21-1,ASSKGEAPEWETQY
TRBJ1-4,TRBV9,ASSARGAGPNEKLF
TRBJ2-2,TRBV29-1,SALGWARGELF
TRBJ1-6,TRBV5-4,ASSLSGGFNSPLH
TRBJ2-2,TRBV27,ASSPIIGGRKANTGELF
TRBJ1-1,TRBV27,ASRRPGNTEAF
TRBJ2-7,TRBV19,ASSRSVGSYEQY
TRBJ2-5,TRBV7-3,ASSLMGSRQETQY
TRBJ2-1,TRBV19,ASQSGSSYNEQF
TRBJ1-2,TRBV5-5,ASSSGTDFYGYT
TRBJ2-5,TRBV7-3,ASSATGGGGETQY
TRBJ2-5,TRBV5-4,ASTSTGSGASTQY
TRBJ2-2,TRBV30,AWRRGETGELF
TRBJ2-3,TRBV3-1/TRBV3-2,ASSQGLAGVLD
TRBJ1-6,TRBV3-1/TRBV3-2,ASSQDQGAGSPLH
TRBJ1-5,TRBV5-1,ASSFQGSFSNQPQH
TRBJ2-7,TRBV6-1,ASSEARYEQY
TRBJ2-1,TRBV2,ASSERLTNNEQF
TRBJ2-1,TRBV19,ASSHRTSGSSSEQF
TRBJ1-1,TRBV7-8,ASSPGGTEAF
TRBJ2-2,TRBV7-2,ASSLELSGWNTGELF
TRBJ1-5,TRBV30,AGDRGGNQPQH
TRBJ1-3,TRBV3-1/TRBV3-2,ASSPRGSSGNTIY
TRBJ1-4,TRBV19,ASSPNGATNEKLF
TRBJ2-1,TRBV11-1,ASSSSGVAYNEQF
TRBJ1-4,TRBV12-3/TRBV12-4,ATGQGNDEKLF
TRBJ2-3,TRBV11-1,ASSRLLGTQY
TRBJ1-4,TRBV5-1,ASSLGLTPTLSEKLF
TRBJ2-2,TRBV6-5,ASSHKDGDTGELF
TRBJ1-1,TRBV7-2,ASSLSSGLNTEAF
TRBJ2-7,TRBV5-1,ASSPAQTGTYEQY